A selection of T cell receptor beta chains follows, all from one sample in a study of persistence of HIV-infected CD4 T cells. The antigens of these receptors remain unknown. The assay was immunoSEQ multiplex PCR, and TCRdb's table has in-frame clones only and misses some. Of 15,000 to 20,000 clones listed, around 82% are singletons. Sequencing used CD4+ T cells sorted from PBMCs after approximately 20-hour stimulation, obtained from a patient who received antiretroviral therapy. The receptors stem from an adult man with HIV who was CMV-seropositive. Both conserved end residues are part of each CDR3. Each record gives: J gene, D gene, V gene, clone size, CDR3 DNA, CDR3 protein. D genes are given only for firm matches. Expanded clones get a size class; other rows say once, few or many, or leave the size out.

TRBJ2-7	.	TRBV29-1	.	TGCAGCGTTAGGGACGGCTGGGGCGAGCAGTACTTC	CSVRDGWGEQYF
TRBJ2-2	.	TRBV9	.	TGTGCCAGCAGCGTATCAGGGGGGGCCTTCGACGGGGAGCTGTTTTTT	CASSVSGGAFDGELFF
TRBJ1-4	.	TRBV28	few	TGTGCCACACGGGGAGACACGGAAAAACTGTTTTTT	CATRGDTEKLFF
TRBJ2-2	.	TRBV6-5	.	TGTGCCAGCCAAACCGGGGAGCTGTTTTTT	CASQTGELFF
TRBJ1-5	.	TRBV18	.	TGTGCCAGCTCACCAACTGCGGGGGGAGGGGATCAGCCCCAGCATTTT	CASSPTAGGGDQPQHF
TRBJ1-1	TRBD1	TRBV28	.	TGTGCCAGCAGTCCCAGGGGGCGCCTGTCACAATCGGACACTGAAGCTTTCTTT	CASSPRGRLSQSDTEAFF
TRBJ1-1	.	TRBV5-1	.	TGCGCCAGCAGCCTGACCCAGGGCACTTATGAAGCTTTCTTT	CASSLTQGTYEAFF
TRBJ1-4	.	TRBV9	once	TGTGCCAGCAGCGTAGGTGTAGGTTGGGAAGAAAAACTGTTTTTT	CASSVGVGWEEKLFF
TRBJ2-3	.	TRBV10-2	.	TGCGCCAGCAGTGCAACGGGGGGCACAGATACGCAGTATTTT	CASSATGGTDTQYF
TRBJ1-6	.	TRBV30	few	TGTGCCTGGAGTGAGGGCGATAGGCTGAACGCCTATAATTCACCCCTCCACTTT	CAWSEGDRLNAYNSPLHF
TRBJ2-1	.	TRBV27	.	TGTGCCAGCAGTCCTAGGGGGGGTACGAGCTCCTACAATGAGCAGTTCTTC	CASSPRGGTSSYNEQFF
TRBJ2-1	.	TRBV4-1	.	TGCGCCAGCAGCCAATGGACTCAAACTGAGTACAATGAGCAGTTCTTC	CASSQWTQTEYNEQFF
TRBJ2-7	.	TRBV6-5	.	TGTGCCAGCAGTTACTCCGGACGCCGTACCTCCTACGAGCAGTACTTC	CASSYSGRRTSYEQYF
TRBJ1-5	TRBD1	TRBV4-1	.	TGCGCCAGCAGCCAGGGCGGACAGGGATGGTCTCAGCCCCAGCATTTT	CASSQGGQGWSQPQHF
TRBJ2-1	.	TRBV2	once	TGTGCCAGCAGTGTAGACGGGGGACTTTACAATGAGCAGTTCTTC	CASSVDGGLYNEQFF
TRBJ1-2	.	TRBV5-1	.	TGCGCCAGCAGTTCTCCTCAACAGCATGGCTACACCTTC	CASSSPQQHGYTF
TRBJ1-1	.	TRBV5-1	.	TGCGCCAGCAGACAGGGCCCCTTGAGCCCCGCTGAAGCTTTCTTT	CASRQGPLSPAEAFF
TRBJ1-2	TRBD1	TRBV29-1	.	TGCAGCGTTGAATGGCAGGGGGCGTACTATGGCTACACCTTC	CSVEWQGAYYGYTF
TRBJ1-6	TRBD1	TRBV27	.	TGTGCCAGCAGTAAAACACCTACCCGACAGGGCCTTAATTCACCCCTCCACTTT	CASSKTPTRQGLNSPLHF
TRBJ2-7	TRBD1	TRBV6-6	once	TGTGCCACCCTTACCGGGACAGGGGGCGTCTACGAGCAGTACTTC	CATLTGTGGVYEQYF
TRBJ1-4	.	TRBV24-1	.	TGTGCCACCAGTGATTTGAACGGGGGAAAACTGTTTTTT	CATSDLNGGKLFF
TRBJ1-6	.	TRBV5-1	.	TGCGCCAGCAGCTTGGTCGAGCAGGCAGCTTCTCCATCACCCCTCCACTTT	CASSLVEQAASPSPLHF
TRBJ1-5	TRBD1	TRBV28	once	TGTGCCAGCAGTTCGCCTAATCCGGGACAGGGTCTAAGGAGTCAGCCCCAGCATTTT	CASSSPNPGQGLRSQPQHF
TRBJ1-1	.	TRBV4-1	.	TGCGCCAGCAGCCAATATCCAGGGGTTGAAGGAACTGAAGCTTTCTTT	CASSQYPGVEGTEAFF
TRBJ2-2	.	TRBV2	.	TGTGCCAGCAGTCCCCGGGACATCACCGGGGAGCTGTTTTTT	CASSPRDITGELFF
TRBJ2-1	.	TRBV20-1	.	TGCAGTGCTAGTAGGGGAGTCCCCTACAATGAGCAGTTCTTC	CSASRGVPYNEQFF